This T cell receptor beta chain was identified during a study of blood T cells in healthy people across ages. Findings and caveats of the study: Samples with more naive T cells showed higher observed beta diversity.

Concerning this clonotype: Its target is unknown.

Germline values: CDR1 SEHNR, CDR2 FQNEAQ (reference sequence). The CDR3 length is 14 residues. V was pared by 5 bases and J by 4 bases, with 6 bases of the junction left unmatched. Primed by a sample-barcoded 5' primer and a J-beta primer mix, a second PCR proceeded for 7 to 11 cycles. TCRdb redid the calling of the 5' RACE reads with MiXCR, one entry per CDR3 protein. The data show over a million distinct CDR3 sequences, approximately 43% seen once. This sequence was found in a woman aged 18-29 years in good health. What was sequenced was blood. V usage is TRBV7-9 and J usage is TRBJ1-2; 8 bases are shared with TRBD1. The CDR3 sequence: CASSPRGQAYGYTF. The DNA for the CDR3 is TGTGCCAGCAGCCCCAGGGGACAGGCCTATGGCTACACCTTC.